A selection of T cell receptor beta chains follows, all from one sample in a study of vaccination effects on CD4 cells after COVID-19. Method: immunoSEQ multiplex PCR; TCRdb's copy keeps in-frame clones and lacks some. Here the sample spans about 55,000 clones, under 75% being singletons. These receptors lack a known antigen. The source was CD4+ T cells from PBMCs cultured with SARS-CoV-2 spike peptides, collected before COVID-19 vaccination. Source of these receptors: a human donor who received a COVID-19 vaccine. Both conserved end residues are part of each CDR3. The D gene is left open where the match is weak. Clone size, where shown, is once, few, many, or a class for clones that have expanded.

CDR3 protein,CDR3 DNA,CDR3 length,D gene,clone size,J gene,V gene
CATSDSTRGDPYEQYF,TGTGCCACCAGTGATTCTACCAGAGGTGACCCCTACGAGCAGTACTTC,16,.,few,TRBJ2-7,TRBV24-1
CASRSLAGTDTQYF,TGCGCCAGCAGATCCCTAGCCGGCACAGATACGCAGTATTTT,14,.,.,TRBJ2-3,TRBV5-1
CASSEGTGVYEQYF,TGTGCCAGCAGTGAAGGGACAGGGGTCTACGAGCAGTACTTC,14,TRBD1,few,TRBJ2-7,TRBV2
CASSQLWGRSYNEQFF,TGTGCCAGCAGCCAGCTCTGGGGGCGCTCCTACAATGAGCAGTTCTTC,16,.,.,TRBJ2-1,TRBV3-1/TRBV3-2
CASRSGEASGYTF,TGTGCCAGCAGATCAGGGGAAGCGAGCGGCTACACCTTC,13,.,.,TRBJ1-2,TRBV2
CASQLQRGTGGYEQYF,TGTGCCAGCCAACTCCAGAGGGGGACAGGGGGCTACGAGCAGTACTTC,16,TRBD1,.,TRBJ2-7,TRBV3-1/TRBV3-2
CASSLGQGRVTTEAFF,TGTGCCAGCAGTTTAGGACAGGGGAGAGTGACCACTGAAGCTTTCTTT,16,TRBD1,few,TRBJ1-1,TRBV27
CATSRGGFESPLHF,TGTGCCACCAGCAGAGGCGGTTTCGAATCACCCCTCCACTTT,14,.,.,TRBJ1-6,TRBV15
CASSQEEGANNYGYTF,TGCGCCAGCAGCCAAGAGGAGGGGGCGAACAACTATGGCTACACCTTC,16,TRBD1,few,TRBJ1-2,TRBV4-1
CASSRGTGSSYEQYF,TGTGCCAGCAGCCGGGGAACCGGCAGCTCCTACGAGCAGTACTTC,15,.,.,TRBJ2-7,TRBV3-1/TRBV3-2
CASSLDQGQGETQYF,TGTGCCAGCAGCTTGGATCAGGGGCAGGGAGAGACCCAGTACTTC,15,.,.,TRBJ2-5,TRBV7-9
CASSVRLGETQYF,TGTGCCAGCAGCGTAAGGTTAGGAGAGACCCAGTACTTC,13,.,.,TRBJ2-5,TRBV9
CASVDRGSGNTIYF,TGTGCCAGCGTCGACAGGGGTTCAGGAAACACCATATATTTT,14,TRBD1,.,TRBJ1-3,TRBV2
CANPDGPQHF,TGTGCCAATCCCGACGGGCCCCAGCATTTT,10,.,.,TRBJ1-5,TRBV18
CASSSQLGQPQHF,TGTGCCAGCAGCTCGCAGCTTGGGCAGCCCCAGCATTTT,13,.,few,TRBJ1-5,TRBV11-2
CASSLSRTSGTEAFF,TGTGCCAGCAGTTTATCGAGAACAAGTGGCACTGAAGCTTTCTTT,15,.,few,TRBJ1-1,TRBV27
CASRGQSTSGNTIYF,TGTGCCAGCAGGGGGCAATCCACCTCTGGAAACACCATATATTTT,15,.,.,TRBJ1-3,TRBV27
CASSSSFGQFGEQYF,TGCGCCAGCAGCTCCTCTTTCGGACAGTTTGGGGAGCAGTACTTC,15,.,.,TRBJ2-7,TRBV5-1
CASSPQFEEQFF,TGCGCCAGCAGCCCCCAGTTCGAGGAGCAGTTCTTC,12,.,.,TRBJ2-1,TRBV4-1
CASSAGQGIQPQHF,TGTGCCAGTAGTGCGGGACAGGGCATACAGCCCCAGCATTTT,14,TRBD1,few,TRBJ1-5,TRBV19
CASSYRGYYGYTF,TGTGCCAGCAGTTACAGGGGCTACTATGGCTACACCTTC,13,TRBD1,.,TRBJ1-2,TRBV2
CASSVELGGATGNTIYF,TGTGCCAGCAGCGTAGAGTTGGGCGGGGCCACTGGAAACACCATATATTTT,17,.,once,TRBJ1-3,TRBV9
CASRQGGYNEQFF,TGTGCCAGCAGGCAGGGGGGTTACAATGAGCAGTTCTTC,13,.,once,TRBJ2-1,TRBV6-5
CASRATYSNQPQHF,TGTGCCAGCAGGGCAACCTATAGCAATCAGCCCCAGCATTTT,14,.,few,TRBJ1-5,TRBV6-5
CATSSDLTGAGQPQHF,TGTGCCACCAGCAGTGACCTAACAGGGGCCGGGCAGCCCCAGCATTTT,16,TRBD1,.,TRBJ1-5,TRBV15
CASSYVKGGTGELFF,TGTGCCAGCAGTTACGTGAAGGGAGGTACCGGGGAGCTGTTTTTT,15,.,.,TRBJ2-2,TRBV6-2/TRBV6-3
CASSEIDRSGKLFF,TGTGCCAGCAGTGAAATCGACAGGAGTGGCAAACTGTTTTTT,14,.,.,TRBJ1-4,TRBV6-1
CASSRGLAGGRTDTQYF,TGTGCCAGCAGCAGGGGACTAGCGGGAGGTCGCACAGATACGCAGTATTTT,17,TRBD2,.,TRBJ2-3,TRBV11-3
CASSFLLLNTIYF,TGTGCCAGCAGTTTCCTTCTGTTAAACACCATATATTTT,13,.,.,TRBJ1-3,TRBV12-3/TRBV12-4
CSVEDDGQGATGELFF,TGCAGCGTTGAAGACGACGGACAGGGGGCCACCGGGGAGCTGTTTTTT,16,TRBD1,.,TRBJ2-2,TRBV29-1
CASSLPGKQETQYF,TGCGCCAGCAGCTTGCCGGGGAAACAAGAGACCCAGTACTTC,14,.,few,TRBJ2-5,TRBV5-1
CASSRAGSSYNEQFF,TGTGCCAGCAGCAGAGCGGGCAGCTCCTACAATGAGCAGTTCTTC,15,.,.,TRBJ2-1,TRBV6-5
CASSRPTGGGYGYTF,TGCGCCAGCAGCCGACCGACAGGGGGCGGCTATGGCTACACCTTC,15,TRBD1,.,TRBJ1-2,TRBV4-3
CAWSVQQGAVYEQYF,TGTGCCTGGAGTGTACAACAGGGGGCTGTCTACGAGCAGTACTTC,15,TRBD1,few,TRBJ2-7,TRBV30
CATSDRDRVDTQYF,TGTGCCACCAGTGATAGGGACAGGGTAGATACGCAGTATTTT,14,TRBD1,.,TRBJ2-3,TRBV24-1
CASSLGGGPYGYTF,TGTGCCAGCAGCTTAGGGGGGGGGCCCTATGGCTACACCTTC,14,.,.,TRBJ1-2,TRBV7-2
CASSLKVRGATTEAFF,TGTGCCAGCAGCTTAAAAGTGAGGGGCGCGACCACTGAAGCTTTCTTT,16,.,once,TRBJ1-1,TRBV7-8
CASSIASGGAVYNEQFF,TGCGCCAGCAGCATTGCTAGCGGGGGGGCCGTCTACAATGAGCAGTTCTTC,17,TRBD2,.,TRBJ2-1,TRBV5-1
CASGSSGGANTGELFF,TGTGCTAGTGGTTCCTCGGGGGGGGCGAACACCGGGGAGCTGTTTTTT,16,TRBD2,.,TRBJ2-2,TRBV12-5
CASSPHTSGSSYNEQFF,TGTGCCAGTAGTCCCCACACTAGCGGGAGCTCCTACAATGAGCAGTTCTTC,17,TRBD2,.,TRBJ2-1,TRBV19
CASSLAGVVGNQPQHF,TGCGCCAGCAGCTTGGCCGGAGTGGTTGGCAATCAGCCCCAGCATTTT,16,.,once,TRBJ1-5,TRBV5-1
CASSSGYLSSYNSPLHF,TGTGCCAGCAGCTCGGGGTACCTCAGCTCCTATAATTCACCCCTCCACTTT,17,.,.,TRBJ1-6,TRBV7-2
CASSQTSRGYYGYTF,TGTGCCAGCAGCCAAACCTCGCGCGGATACTATGGCTACACCTTC,15,.,few,TRBJ1-2,TRBV14
CASSTGTGGEYGYTF,TGTGCCAGCTCAACCGGAACAGGGGGAGAGTATGGCTACACCTTC,15,TRBD1,.,TRBJ1-2,TRBV18
CASTEGTVLNTEAFF,TGTGCCAGCACCGAAGGGACAGTCTTGAACACTGAAGCTTTCTTT,15,TRBD1,.,TRBJ1-1,TRBV5-6
CASSETPAVTEAFF,TGTGCCAGCAGTGAAACCCCAGCTGTCACTGAAGCTTTCTTT,14,.,.,TRBJ1-1,TRBV6-1
CASSPVHGNEQFF,TGTGCCAGCTCACCGGTCCACGGAAATGAGCAGTTCTTC,13,.,.,TRBJ2-1,TRBV18
CASSLGSSYEQYF,TGTGCCAGCAGCTTAGGGTCTAGCTACGAGCAGTACTTC,13,.,.,TRBJ2-7,TRBV11-1
CASSASYEQYF,TGTGCCAGCTCAGCTAGCTACGAGCAGTACTTC,11,.,.,TRBJ2-7,TRBV18
CASSFGGAQETQYF,TGTGCCAGCAGCTTCGGCGGGGCCCAAGAGACCCAGTACTTC,14,.,.,TRBJ2-5,TRBV7-2
CASSLADSTDTQYF,TGTGCCAGCAGCTTAGCGGATAGCACAGATACGCAGTATTTT,14,.,few,TRBJ2-3,TRBV7-9
CASSPGTGPDEQYF,TGTGCCAGCAGCCCAGGGACAGGGCCTGACGAGCAGTACTTC,14,TRBD1,.,TRBJ2-7,TRBV5-5
CASSLTSGRTTDTQYF,TGTGCCAGCAGCCTCACTAGCGGGAGAACCACAGATACGCAGTATTTT,16,TRBD2,.,TRBJ2-3,TRBV28